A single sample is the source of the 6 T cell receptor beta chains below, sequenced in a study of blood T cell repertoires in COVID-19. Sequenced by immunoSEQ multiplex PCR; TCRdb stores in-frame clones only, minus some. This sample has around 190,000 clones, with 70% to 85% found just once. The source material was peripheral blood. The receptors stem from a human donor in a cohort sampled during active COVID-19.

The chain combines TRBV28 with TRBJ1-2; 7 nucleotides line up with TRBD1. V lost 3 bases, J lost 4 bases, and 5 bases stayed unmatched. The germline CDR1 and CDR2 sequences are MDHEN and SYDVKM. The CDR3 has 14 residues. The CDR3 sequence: CASSLYRGSYGYTF. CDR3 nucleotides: TGTGCCAGCAGTTTGTACAGGGGTTCCTATGGCTACACCTTC.

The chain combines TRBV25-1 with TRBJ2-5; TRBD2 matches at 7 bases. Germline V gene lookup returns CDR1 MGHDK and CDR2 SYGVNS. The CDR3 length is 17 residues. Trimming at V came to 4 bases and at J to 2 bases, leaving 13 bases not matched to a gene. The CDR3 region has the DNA TGTGCCAGCAGTGGCCGTTTTGGTTCTAGCGGACAAGAGACCCAGTACTTC. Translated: CASSGRFGSSGQETQYF.

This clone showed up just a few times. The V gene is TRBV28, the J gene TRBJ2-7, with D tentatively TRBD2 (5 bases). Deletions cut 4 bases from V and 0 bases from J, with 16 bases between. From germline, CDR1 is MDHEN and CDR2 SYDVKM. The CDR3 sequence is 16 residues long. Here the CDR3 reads CASSSPRGILSYEQYF. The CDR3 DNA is TGTGCCAGCAGTTCCCCGAGAGGGATACTCTCCTACGAGCAGTACTTC.

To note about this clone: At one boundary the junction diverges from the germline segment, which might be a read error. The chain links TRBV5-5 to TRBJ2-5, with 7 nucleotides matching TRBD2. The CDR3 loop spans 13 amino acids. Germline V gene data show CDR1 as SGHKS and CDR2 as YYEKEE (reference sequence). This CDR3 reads CTSSLGGWETQYF. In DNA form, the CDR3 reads TGTACCAGCAGCTTGGGAGGGTGGGAGACCCAGTACTTC.

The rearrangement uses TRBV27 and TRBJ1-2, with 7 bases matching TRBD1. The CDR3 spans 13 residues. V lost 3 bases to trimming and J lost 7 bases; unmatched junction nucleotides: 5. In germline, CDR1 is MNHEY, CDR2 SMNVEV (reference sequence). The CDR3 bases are TGTGCCAGCAGTTTTGGGCAGGGGGGTGGCTACACCTTC. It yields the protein CASSFGQGGGYTF.

This CDR3 reads CASSAGQGASGANVLTF. The CDR3 DNA is TGCGCCAGCAGTGCGGGACAGGGGGCGAGCGGGGCCAACGTCCTGACTTTC. The chain combines TRBV4-1 with TRBJ2-6, with 12 bases matching TRBD1. J lost 4 bases, V lost 6 bases, and 7 bases had no gene match. This CDR3 has 17 amino acids. Germline V gives CDR1 MGHRA, CDR2 YSYEKL.